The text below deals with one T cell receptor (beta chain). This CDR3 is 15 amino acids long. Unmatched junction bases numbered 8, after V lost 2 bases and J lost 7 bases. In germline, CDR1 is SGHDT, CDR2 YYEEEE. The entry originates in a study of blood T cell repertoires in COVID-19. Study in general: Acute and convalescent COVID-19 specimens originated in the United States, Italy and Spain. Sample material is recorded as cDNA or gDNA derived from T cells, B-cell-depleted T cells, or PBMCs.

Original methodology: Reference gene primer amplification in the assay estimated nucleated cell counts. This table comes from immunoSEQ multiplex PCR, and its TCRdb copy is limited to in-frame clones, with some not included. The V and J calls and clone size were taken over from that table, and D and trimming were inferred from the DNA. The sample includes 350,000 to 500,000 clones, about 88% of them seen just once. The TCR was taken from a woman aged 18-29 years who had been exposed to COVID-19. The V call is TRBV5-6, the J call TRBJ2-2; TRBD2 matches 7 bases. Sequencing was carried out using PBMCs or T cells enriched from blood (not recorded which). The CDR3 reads CASSFGDYSGGELFF. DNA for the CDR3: TGTGCCAGCAGCTTTGGGGACTATTCGGGCGGGGAGCTGTTTTTT.